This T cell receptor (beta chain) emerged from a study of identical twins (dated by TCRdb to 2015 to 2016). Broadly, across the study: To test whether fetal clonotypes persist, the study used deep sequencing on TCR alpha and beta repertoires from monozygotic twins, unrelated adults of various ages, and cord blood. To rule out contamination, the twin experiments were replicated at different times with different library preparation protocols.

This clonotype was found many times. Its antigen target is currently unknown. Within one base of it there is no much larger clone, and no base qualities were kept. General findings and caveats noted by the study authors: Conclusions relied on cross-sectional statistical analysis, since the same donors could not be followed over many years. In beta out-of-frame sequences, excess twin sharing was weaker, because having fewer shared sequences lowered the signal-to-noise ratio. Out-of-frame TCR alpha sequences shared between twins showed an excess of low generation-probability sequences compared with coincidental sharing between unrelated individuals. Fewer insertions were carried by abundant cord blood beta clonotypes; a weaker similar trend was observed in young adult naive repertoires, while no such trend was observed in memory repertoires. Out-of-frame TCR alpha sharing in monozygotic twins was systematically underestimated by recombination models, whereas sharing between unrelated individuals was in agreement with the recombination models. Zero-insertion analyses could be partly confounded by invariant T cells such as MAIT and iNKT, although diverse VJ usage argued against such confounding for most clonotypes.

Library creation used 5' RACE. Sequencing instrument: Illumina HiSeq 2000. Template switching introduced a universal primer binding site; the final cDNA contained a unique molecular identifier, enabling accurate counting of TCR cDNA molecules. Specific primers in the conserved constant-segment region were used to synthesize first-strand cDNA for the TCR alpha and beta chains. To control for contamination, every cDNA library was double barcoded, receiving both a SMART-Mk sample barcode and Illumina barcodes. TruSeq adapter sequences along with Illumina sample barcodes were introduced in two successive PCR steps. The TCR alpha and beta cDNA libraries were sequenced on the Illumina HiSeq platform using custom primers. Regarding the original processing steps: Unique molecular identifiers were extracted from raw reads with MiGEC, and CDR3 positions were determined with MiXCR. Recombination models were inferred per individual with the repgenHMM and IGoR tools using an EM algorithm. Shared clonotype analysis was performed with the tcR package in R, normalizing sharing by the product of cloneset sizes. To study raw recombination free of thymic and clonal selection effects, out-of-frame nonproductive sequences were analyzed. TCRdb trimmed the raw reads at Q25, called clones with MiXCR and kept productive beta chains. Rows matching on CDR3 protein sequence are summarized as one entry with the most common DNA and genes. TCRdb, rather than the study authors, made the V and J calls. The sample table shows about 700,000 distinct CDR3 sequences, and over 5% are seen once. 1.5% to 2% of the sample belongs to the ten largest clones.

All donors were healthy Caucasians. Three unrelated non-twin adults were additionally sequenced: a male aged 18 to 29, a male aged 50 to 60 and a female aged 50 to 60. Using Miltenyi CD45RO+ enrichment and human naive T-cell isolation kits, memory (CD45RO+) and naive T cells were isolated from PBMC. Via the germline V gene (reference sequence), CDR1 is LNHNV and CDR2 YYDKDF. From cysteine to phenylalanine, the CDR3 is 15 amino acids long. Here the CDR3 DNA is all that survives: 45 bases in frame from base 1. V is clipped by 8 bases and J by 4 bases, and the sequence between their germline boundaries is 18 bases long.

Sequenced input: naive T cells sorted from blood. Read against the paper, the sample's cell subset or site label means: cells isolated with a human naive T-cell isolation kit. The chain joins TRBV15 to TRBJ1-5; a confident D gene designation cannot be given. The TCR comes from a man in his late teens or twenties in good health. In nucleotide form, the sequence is TGTGCCACCCATCACGACTCCCGGGGAAATCAGCCCCAGCATTTT. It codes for CATHHDSRGNQPQHF. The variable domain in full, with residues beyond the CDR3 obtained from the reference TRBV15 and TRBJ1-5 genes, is DAMVIQNPRYQVTQFGKPVTLSCSQTLNHNVMYWYQQKSSQAPKLLFHYYDKDFNNEADTPDNFQSRRPNTSFCFLDIRSPGLGDTAMYLCATHHDSRGNQPQHFGDGTRLSIL.